This TCR beta chain was captured by sequencing in a study of pediatric ulcerative colitis. The wider study: Most patients had pancolitis, and two had left-sided colitis. Study results and caveats: Blood-rectal clonal overlap within each person was significantly higher in ulcerative colitis patients than controls.

Produced via immunoSEQ multiplex PCR; TCRdb's table is partial and in-frame only. The table lists 30,000 or so clones, roughly 81% of them singletons, with approximately 1.1% in the top ten. The rectum was sampled with one to two pinch biopsies at colonoscopy. About this clone: Its antigen remains unknown.

The length of the CDR3 is 14 residues. J lost 4 bases, V lost 5 bases, and 7 bases had no gene match. Looked up from germline, CDR1 is SGHVS and CDR2 is FQNEAQ. The specimen was gut tissue. This chain connects TRBV7-8 to TRBJ2-5; 7 bases match TRBD1. The TCR was taken from a boy under 18 with mild ulcerative colitis. In nucleotides, the CDR3 is TGTGCCAGCAGCCCAGGGACAGTAGCAGAGACCCAGTACTTC. Translating gives CASSPGTVAETQYF.